This TCR beta chain stems from a study of blood T cell repertoires in COVID-19. Original handling: Amplification of reference gene primers provided the estimated nucleated cell counts. Generated by immunoSEQ multiplex PCR, the TCRdb table keeps only in-frame clones and is missing some. The V and J calls and the clone size are those of that table, but D and trimming were determined from the DNA. The sample contains some 200,000 clones, around 82% of which appear only once. The CDR3 length is 16 residues. The V gene's germline CDR1 is LGHDT and CDR2 YNNKEL (reference sequence). The germline V and J ends were trimmed by 0 bases and 7 bases, with 18 bases remaining between them.

The source is a man between 35 and 55 years old who had recovered from COVID-19. The gene calls are TRBV3-1 (or the pseudogene TRBV3-2) and TRBJ1-2, with D tentatively TRBD1 (6 bases). Sequenced material: PBMCs or T cells enriched from blood (not recorded which). CDR3 in amino acids: CASSQEGDTRSSGYTF. The CDR3 region has the DNA TGTGCCAGCAGCCAAGAAGGGGACACCCGCTCGAGTGGCTACACCTTC.